This paragraph covers one T cell receptor beta chain sequence. This clone's antigen is unknown. Base qualities are not recorded, but no much larger clone differs from it by a single base. The data stem from a study of blood T cell repertoires in COVID-19 (dated by TCRdb to about 2020). In terms of the full investigation: Samples covering the acute and convalescent phases of COVID-19 were provided by collaborators in the United States, Italy and Spain. Where available, HLA class I and class II types were taken from metadata supplied by the sample provider and were not determined by assay-based typing. The repertoires were made available in a free public database intended to serve as a resource for research on the immune response to SARS-CoV-2. Samples were obtained from the ongoing ImmuneRACE study (first 160 participants) and from some 1,300 subjects provided by 6 global collaborators. The material from the prospective study consisted of cDNA or gDNA derived from T cells, B-cell-depleted T cells, or PBMCs. Subjects who had been exposed to COVID-19, were actively infected with it, or had recovered from it provided the deeply sampled blood TCRbeta repertoires that made up the dataset. Nearly every sample came with metadata listing a de-identified subject ID, COVID-19 status, age in years and sex.

Broader findings and caveats from the paper: The amount of clinical and demographic metadata varied by source and participant and was provided uncurated.

The CDR3 goes from the cysteine to the phenylalanine over 16 residues. The CDR3 DNA has 48 bases and is translated from base 1. Ends trimmed: V by 1 base, J by 0 bases; bases unmatched to a gene: 4. CDR1 and CDR2 (SEHNR, FQNEAQ) derive from the germline V gene (reference sequence). Whole blood was collected in K2EDTA tubes by collaborating institutions according to the institutions' own protocols. For TCRbeta analysis, collaborators shipped samples in one of three forms: frozen whole blood, isolated PBMCs, or DNA extracted from either of those sample types. The immunoSEQ Assay, a bias-controlled multiplex PCR, was used to amplify TCRbeta CDR3 regions from genomic DNA. The authors' analysis ran thus. The number of nucleated cells in each sample was estimated from the amplification of reference gene primers within the assay. To quantify the absolute abundance of each unique TCRbeta CDR3 rearrangement, sequence reads were collapsed and filtered. For each sample, productive Simpson clonality was calculated as the square root of Simpson's diversity index across productive rearrangements. This immuneACCESS table, as held by TCRdb, lists in-frame sequences with V and J called but not all clones. Of the missing ones, under half trace to an unresolved V gene in checked studies; the others have no known cause. That table gives V, J and clone size, and the DNA gave D and trimming. The sample includes tens of thousands of clones, with approximately 89% observed a single time. The ten biggest clones cover approximately 4.9% of the sample.

Source material: peripheral blood. This clonotype was sampled from a man aged 55 to 70 with active COVID-19. The rearranged segments are TRBV7-9 and TRBJ2-3; TRBD2 lines up with 7 middle nucleotides. The nucleotides are TGTGCCAGCAGCTTAGGTAGGGGAGGGAGCACAGATACGCAGTATTTT. Protein translation: CASSLGRGGSTDTQYF.